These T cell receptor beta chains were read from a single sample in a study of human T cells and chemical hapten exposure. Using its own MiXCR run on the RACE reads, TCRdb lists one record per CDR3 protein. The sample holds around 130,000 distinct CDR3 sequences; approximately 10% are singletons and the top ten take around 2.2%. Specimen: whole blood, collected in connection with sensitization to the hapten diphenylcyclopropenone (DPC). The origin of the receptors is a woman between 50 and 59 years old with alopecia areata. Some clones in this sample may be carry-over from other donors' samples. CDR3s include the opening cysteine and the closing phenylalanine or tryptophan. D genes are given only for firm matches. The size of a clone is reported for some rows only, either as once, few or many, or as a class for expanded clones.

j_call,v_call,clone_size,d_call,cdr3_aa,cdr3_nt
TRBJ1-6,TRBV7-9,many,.,CASSLVLHPLHF,TGTGCCAGCAGCTTAGTTCTCCATCCCCTCCACTTT
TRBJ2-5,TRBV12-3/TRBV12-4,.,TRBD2,CASSFASGGARAQYF,TGTGCCAGCAGTTTCGCTAGCGGGGGGGCCCGGGCCCAGTACTTC
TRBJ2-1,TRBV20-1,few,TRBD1,CSARVPGQGAGSYNEQFF,TGCAGTGCTAGAGTCCCGGGACAGGGGGCGGGCTCCTACAATGAGCAGTTCTTC
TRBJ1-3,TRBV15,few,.,CATGTEAGNTIYF,TGTGCCACCGGGACGGAGGCTGGAAACACCATATATTTT
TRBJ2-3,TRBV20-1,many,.,CSAPRGGRGTDTQYF,TGCAGTGCCCCCCGAGGGGGGAGAGGGACAGATACGCAGTATTTT
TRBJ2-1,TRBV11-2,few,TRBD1,CASSQRRQGTYNEQFF,TGTGCCAGCAGCCAAAGGCGACAGGGTACTTACAATGAGCAGTTCTTC
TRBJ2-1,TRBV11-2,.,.,CASSLDYQGNEQFF,TGTGCCAGCAGCTTAGATTACCAGGGAAATGAGCAGTTCTTC
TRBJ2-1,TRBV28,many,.,CASSLTTGNEQFF,TGTGCCAGCAGTTTGACTACCGGCAATGAGCAGTTCTTC
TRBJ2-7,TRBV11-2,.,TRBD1,CASSLVGQGSHEQYF,TGTGCCAGCAGCTTAGTGGGACAGGGTTCCCACGAGCAGTACTTC
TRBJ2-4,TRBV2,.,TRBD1,CATGQGVNIQYF,TGTGCCACCGGACAGGGGGTGAACATTCAGTACTTC
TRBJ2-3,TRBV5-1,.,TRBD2,CASSRGGAGGTDTQYF,TGCGCCAGCAGCCGAGGCGGGGCGGGGGGCACAGATACGCAGTATTTT
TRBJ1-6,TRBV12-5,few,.,CASGLVQGHNSPLHF,TGTGCTAGTGGTTTGGTGCAGGGCCATAATTCACCCCTCCACTTT
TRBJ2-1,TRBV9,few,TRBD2,CASSPSGTTNNEQFF,TGTGCCAGCAGCCCATCCGGGACTACAAACAATGAGCAGTTCTTC
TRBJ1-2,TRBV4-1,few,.,CASSQDTGNYGYTF,TGCGCCAGCAGCCAAGATACAGGGAACTATGGCTACACCTTC
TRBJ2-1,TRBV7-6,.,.,CASSLVASNNEQFF,TGTGCCAGCAGCTTAGTAGCTAGCAATAATGAGCAGTTCTTC
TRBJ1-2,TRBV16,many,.,CASSQGGANYGYTF,TGTGCCAGCAGCCAAGGGGGGGCCAACTATGGCTACACCTTC
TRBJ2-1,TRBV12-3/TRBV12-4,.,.,CASNYGGPGSYNEQFF,TGTGCCAGCAACTACGGGGGACCTGGTTCCTACAATGAGCAGTTCTTC
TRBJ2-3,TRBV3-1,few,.,CASSQVGEEDTQYF,TGTGCCAGCAGCCAAGTGGGAGAGGAGGATACGCAGTATTTT
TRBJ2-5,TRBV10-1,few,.,CASSDQTHQETQYF,TGCGCCAGCAGTGACCAGACACACCAAGAGACCCAGTACTTC
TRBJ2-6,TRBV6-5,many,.,CASSAYRTGANVLTF,TGTGCCAGCAGTGCTTACAGGACTGGGGCCAACGTCCTGACTTTC
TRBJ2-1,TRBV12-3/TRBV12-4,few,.,CASSFRGGPDNEQFF,TGTGCCAGCAGTTTTAGAGGGGGTCCAGACAATGAGCAGTTCTTC
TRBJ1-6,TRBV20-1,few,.,CSAREGGNNSPLHF,TGCAGTGCTAGAGAGGGCGGCAATAATTCACCCCTCCACTTT
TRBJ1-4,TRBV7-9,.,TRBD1,CASSLGQTNEKLFF,TGTGCCAGCAGCCTGGGACAGACTAATGAAAAACTGTTTTTT
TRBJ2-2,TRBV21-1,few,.,CASSKRVGGRQNTGELFF,TGTGCCAGCAGCAAACGTGTAGGGGGAAGGCAGAACACCGGGGAGCTGTTTTTT
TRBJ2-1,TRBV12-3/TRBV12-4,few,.,CASSSEMGLGSYNEQFF,TGTGCCAGCAGTTCTGAAATGGGACTCGGCTCCTACAATGAGCAGTTCTTC
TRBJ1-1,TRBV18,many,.,CASSPRNTEAFF,TGTGCCAGCTCACCTCGAAACACTGAAGCTTTCTTT
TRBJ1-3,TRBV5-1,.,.,CASSWEGRGSGNTIYF,TGCGCCAGCAGCTGGGAGGGCAGGGGATCTGGAAACACCATATATTTT
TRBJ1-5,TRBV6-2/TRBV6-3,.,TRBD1,CASTDPGGSGNQPQHF,TGTGCCAGCACCGACCCAGGGGGCAGCGGCAATCAGCCCCAGCATTTT
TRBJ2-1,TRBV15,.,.,CATSREVRPIPNEQFF,TGTGCCACCAGCAGAGAGGTCAGACCGATTCCCAATGAGCAGTTCTTC
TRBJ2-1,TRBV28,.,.,CASTIGLEQFF,TGTGCCAGCACCATAGGCCTTGAGCAGTTCTTC
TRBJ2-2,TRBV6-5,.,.,CASTKRDGPGELFF,TGTGCCAGCACGAAGAGAGACGGTCCCGGGGAGCTGTTTTTT
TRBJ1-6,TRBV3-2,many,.,CASSQDLVEKALEPLHF,TGTGCCAGCAGCCAAGATCTGGTCGAAAAGGCCCTTGAACCCCTCCACTTT
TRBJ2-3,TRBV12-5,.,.,CASGLGLDLADTQYF,TGTGCTAGTGGTTTGGGACTAGATCTCGCAGATACGCAGTATTTT
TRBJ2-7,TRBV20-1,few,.,CSARDRHSVSSYEQYF,TGCAGTGCTAGAGATCGGCATAGCGTGAGCTCCTACGAGCAGTACTTC
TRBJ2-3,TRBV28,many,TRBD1,CASSETGRQYF,TGTGCCAGCAGTGAGACAGGGAGGCAGTATTTT
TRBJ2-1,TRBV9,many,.,CASSPPDGYNEQFF,TGTGCCAGCAGCCCCCCGGACGGATACAATGAGCAGTTCTTC
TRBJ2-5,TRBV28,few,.,CASMRETQYF,TGTGCCAGCATGAGAGAGACCCAGTACTTC
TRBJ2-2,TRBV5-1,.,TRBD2,CASSQRTSGSNTGELFF,TGCGCCAGCAGCCAACGGACTAGCGGGTCGAACACCGGGGAGCTGTTTTTT
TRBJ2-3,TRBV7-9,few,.,CASSPSRGLTSTDTQYF,TGTGCCAGCAGTCCCTCCCGGGGCCTCACTAGCACAGATACGCAGTATTTT
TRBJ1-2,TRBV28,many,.,CASRLSHYGYTF,TGTGCCAGCAGGTTATCCCACTATGGCTACACCTTC
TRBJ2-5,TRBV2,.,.,CASKGELGETQYF,TGTGCCAGTAAGGGGGAACTTGGGGAGACCCAGTACTTC
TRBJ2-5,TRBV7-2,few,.,CASSIGSLQETQYF,TGTGCCAGCAGCATCGGGAGTTTACAAGAGACCCAGTACTTC
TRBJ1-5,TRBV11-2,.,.,CASSLGSMNQPQHF,TGTGCCAGCAGCTTGGGCAGTATGAATCAGCCCCAGCATTTT
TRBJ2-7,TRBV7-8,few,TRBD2,CASGLGGVEQYF,TGTGCCAGCGGATTGGGGGGGGTCGAGCAGTACTTC
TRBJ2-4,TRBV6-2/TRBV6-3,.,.,CASSDSYIQYF,TGTGCCAGCAGCGACAGTTACATTCAGTACTTC